These 23 T cell receptor beta chains were sequenced from one sample in a study of cytomegalovirus exposure and HLA in healthy donors. PCR used 60 Vbeta primers and 13 Jbeta primers. The table came from immunoSEQ multiplex PCR; TCRdb's copy has only in-frame clones and leaves some out. This table has about 240,000 clones, roughly 85% appearing once. The specimen was PBMCs. The receptors here all came from a girl aged 2-10 years in good health and CMV-seronegative.

This rearrangement joins TRBV2 to TRBJ1-2; no clear D. The CDR3 extends over 15 amino acids. In germline, CDR1 is SNHLY, CDR2 FYNNEI. With 6 bases removed from V and 3 bases from J, the gap between germline ends came to 17 bases. DNA of the CDR3: TGTGCCAGCAGGGCCGGCGTGAGCCTAGACTATGGCTACACCTTC. Amino acid sequence: CASRAGVSLDYGYTF.

Turning to this clone: At one of its ends the junction is not consistent with the germline gene, which may arise from a read error. The chain combines TRBV7-9 with TRBJ2-5; 10 positions match TRBD2. Germline CDR1 reads SEHNR; CDR2 reads FQNEAQ (reference sequence). The CDR3 runs 14 residues. The CDR3 coding sequence is TGTTCCAGCATCGAGCGGGGGGGCCTTAAGACCCAGTACTTC. This sequence encodes CSSIERGGLKTQYF.

The rearrangement links TRBV13 to TRBJ2-7; tentatively, D is TRBD1 (5 bases). V lost 5 bases and J lost 0, with 17 bases in between. The CDR3 contains 16 residues. Germline V lookup: CDR1 PRHDT, CDR2 FYEKMQ (reference sequence). CDR3 DNA sequence: TGTGCCAGCAGCAAGGTGGGGCGGACCTTCTCCTACGAGCAGTACTTC. Encoded protein: CASSKVGRTFSYEQYF.

This rearrangement joins TRBV2 to TRBJ1-6, with a possible D match to TRBD1 (5 bases). Germline assignment: CDR1 SNHLY and CDR2 FYNNEI. CDR3 length: 18 residues. Trimming shortened V by 7 bases and J by 3 bases, and 22 bases separated the two germline ends. Here the CDR3 reads CASMGGLTVRFYNSPLHF. In DNA, the CDR3 is TGTGCCAGCATGGGGGGTTTGACAGTGAGATTCTATAATTCACCCCTCCACTTT.

This chain joins TRBV27 and TRBJ1-3; possible D gene TRBD1, 5 bases. Trimming cost V 1 base and J 3 bases, with 16 bases left between them. The CDR3 covers 17 residues. CDR1 is MNHEY and CDR2 is SMNVEV in the germline V gene (reference sequence). CDR3 nucleotide sequence: TGTGCCAGCAGTTTATACGGGGGTAGCGGCAATGGAAACACCATATATTTT. The encoded protein is CASSLYGGSGNGNTIYF.

In its sample, this clone was seen once. The chain links TRBV5-6 to TRBJ1-2; D uncertain. Deletions cut 1 base from V and 8 bases from J, with 21 bases between. Germline values: CDR1 SGHDT, CDR2 YYEEEE. This CDR3 is 16 amino acids long. The CDR3 bases are TGTGCCAGCAGCTTGCCGGACGCCCCTTCGGGCGGGGGCTACACCTTC. This codes for CASSLPDAPSGGGYTF.

V usage is TRBV5-1 and J usage is TRBJ1-2, with 9 bases lining up with TRBD1. CDR1 and CDR2 (germline): SGHRS, YFSETQ. The CDR3 covers 15 residues. The junction had 10 bases not matched to a gene; V was cut back by 4 bases and J by 6 bases. The CDR3 DNA is TGCGCCAGCAGCGTGAAACCGGGACAGGGAGATGGCTACACCTTC. Residues: CASSVKPGQGDGYTF.

This clone has only one observation. The J gene is TRBJ2-7, the V gene TRBV5-1, with 12 bases that match TRBD2. J lost 5 bases, V lost 8 bases, and 8 bases had no gene match. The germline CDR1 and CDR2 sequences are SGHRS and YFSETQ. The CDR3 loop spans 14 amino acids. CDR3 nucleotide sequence: TGCGCCAGTAGGAGACTAGCGGGAGAGGACGAGCAGTACTTC. Protein product: CASRRLAGEDEQYF. The whole variable domain, remainder taken from reference TRBV5-1 and TRBJ2-7, is KAGVTQTPRYLIKTRGQQVTLSCSPISGHRSVSWYQQTPGQGLQFLFEYFSETQRNKGNFPGRFSGRQFSNSRSEMNVSTLELGDSALYLCASRRLAGEDEQYFGPGTRLTVT.

A remark on this clone: Other DNA sequences from this sample encode an identical CDR3 as well. This chain connects TRBV5-1 to TRBJ2-5; TRBD2 matches at 11 bases. This CDR3 comprises 15 residues. Germline CDR1 reads SGHRS; CDR2 reads YFSETQ. Trimming took 4 bases from V and 3 from J; bases not matched to a gene: 5. CDR3 region: CASSPLAGGKETQYF. The DNA of the CDR3 is TGCGCCAGCAGCCCTCTAGCGGGGGGTAAAGAGACCCAGTACTTC.

The chain couples TRBV10-1 to TRBJ2-1, with 7 positions matching TRBD2. Germline V gene lookup returns CDR1 WNHNN and CDR2 SYGVQD (reference sequence). V dropped 5 bases and J dropped 4; count of bases not matched to a gene: 8. CDR3 length: 15 residues. CDR3 region: CASSSTGRGYNEQFF. CDR3 DNA sequence: TGCGCCAGCAGTTCGACGGGGAGGGGTTACAATGAGCAGTTCTTC.

V and J are TRBV5-8 and TRBJ2-7; the D is unclear. The CDR3 contains 13 residues. V was clipped by 6 bases and J by 2 bases, with 12 bases between them. Germline V gene data show CDR1 as SGHTS and CDR2 as YDEGEE. The CDR3 sequence: CASTSTTPYEQYF. DNA of the CDR3: TGTGCCAGCACCTCCACTACGCCCTACGAGCAGTACTTC.

The chain links TRBV7-8 to TRBJ2-7; 7 bases are shared with TRBD2. J lost 8 bases, V lost 4 bases, and 11 bases had no gene match. Germline V gives CDR1 SGHVS, CDR2 FQNEAQ. The CDR3 is 14 amino acids. The CDR3 sequence is CASSYTSAPRQQYF. The CDR3 DNA reads as TGTGCCAGCAGCTATACTAGCGCCCCGCGACAGCAGTACTTC.

This rearrangement joins TRBV19 to TRBJ1-4; D remains ambiguous. CDR3 length: 13 residues. Germline CDR1 is LNHDA and CDR2 is SQIVND (reference sequence). V was trimmed by 1 base and J by 8 bases, leaving 8 bases between them. CDR3 residues: CASSIALREKLFF. The CDR3 nucleotides are TGTGCCAGTAGTATAGCCCTAAGAGAAAAACTGTTTTTT.

This clone was recorded only once. V usage is TRBV2 and J usage is TRBJ1-3, with D possibly being TRBD1 (5 bases). V was clipped by 5 bases and J by 0 bases, with 14 bases between them. The germline CDR1 and CDR2 sequences are SNHLY and FYNNEI. CDR3 length: 16 amino acids. Here the CDR3 DNA reads TGTGCCAGCAGTAGACAGCGACCGAGCTCTGGAAACACCATATATTTT. Translated: CASSRQRPSSGNTIYF.

V gene TRBV2 combines with J gene TRBJ2-1; 8 bases are shared with TRBD2. The length of the CDR3 is 15 residues. The V gene end was trimmed by 4 bases and the J gene end by 6 bases; junction bases not matched to a gene: 8. From germline, CDR1 is SNHLY and CDR2 FYNNEI. The CDR3 bases are TGTGCCAGCAGTGTCTTAGCGGGGACACTCAATGAGCAGTTCTTC. Translating it yields CASSVLAGTLNEQFF. Combining the CDR3 with reference TRBV2 and TRBJ2-1 gives the whole variable domain EPEVTQTPSHQVTQMGQEVILRCVPISNHLYFYWYRQILGQKVEFLVSFYNNEISEKSEIFDDQFSVERPDGSNFTLKIRSTKLEDSAMYFCASSVLAGTLNEQFFGPGTRLTVL.

The V gene is TRBV4-1, the J gene TRBJ1-1, with TRBD1 matching over 11 bases. With 2 bases clipped from V and 4 bases from J, the junction kept 3 bases outside the gene matches. Germline loops: CDR1 MGHRA, CDR2 YSYEKL. The CDR3 covers 15 residues. The CDR3 protein is CASSQTGTGGTEAFF. The CDR3 nucleotides read TGCGCCAGCAGCCAAACCGGGACAGGGGGCACTGAAGCTTTCTTT.

The chain employs TRBV5-4 and TRBJ2-3, with D possibly being TRBD2 (6 bases). Germline V CDR1 and CDR2: SGHNT, YYREEE (reference sequence). The CDR3 sequence is 13 residues long. V gave up 6 bases and J gave up 4 bases, with 12 bases separating them. DNA of the CDR3: TGTGCCAGCAACTCGGACTATGCAGATACGCAGTATTTT. Translation: CASNSDYADTQYF.

The CDR3 coding sequence is TGTGCCAGTAGGGGAAATAGCGGGAGGTGGGCCGGGGAGCTGTTTTTT. Translating it yields CASRGNSGRWAGELFF. This chain links TRBV19 with TRBJ2-2, with 10 bases aligning to TRBD2. Looked up from germline, CDR1 is LNHDA and CDR2 is SQIVND (reference sequence). The CDR3 loop spans 16 amino acids. V gave up 6 bases and J gave up 6 bases; unmatched junction bases: 10.

This chain joins TRBV9 and TRBJ2-2; 8 bases match TRBD1. The CDR3 has 15 amino acids. V lost 3 bases and J lost 1; bases outside the gene matches: 2. Germline-derived CDR1 and CDR2 are SGDLS and YYNGEE. This chain's CDR3 is CASSAGTGNTGELFF. In nucleotides, the CDR3 is TGTGCCAGCAGCGCCGGGACAGGGAACACCGGGGAGCTGTTTTTT.

Points on this clone: One junction end does not reproduce the germline sequence, and a read error may be involved. CDR3 DNA: TGCGCCAGAAGTCTAGCGGGAGTCAATGAGCAGTTCTTC. Translation: CARSLAGVNEQFF. The gene calls are TRBV23-1 and TRBJ2-1; 10 nucleotides agree with TRBD2. TRBV23-1 is identified as an open reading frame with a role that is uncertain. This CDR3 has 13 amino acids.

The gene calls are TRBV27 and TRBJ1-5; 7 nucleotides match TRBD1. Germline values: CDR1 MNHEY, CDR2 SMNVEV (reference sequence). Trimming at V came to 5 bases and at J to 6 bases, leaving 10 bases not matched to a gene. The CDR3 sequence is 15 residues long. CDR3 in DNA: TGTGCCAGCAGTCGGGAGGGGCAGGGGGGTCAGCCCCAGCATTTT. Translated: CASSREGQGGQPQHF.

The V gene is TRBV7-9, the J gene TRBJ1-1; D is unclear. Trimming stripped 1 base from V and 1 base from J, with 7 bases between. This CDR3 is built from 14 residues. The germline V gene encodes CDR1 SEHNR and CDR2 FQNEAQ (reference sequence). The CDR3 nucleotides are TGTGCCAGCAGCTTAGTACAGCCGAACACTGAAGCTTTCTTT. Its protein is CASSLVQPNTEAFF.

The chain has TRBV15 and TRBJ2-3, with 10 positions matching TRBD2. Germline loops: CDR1 LNHNV, CDR2 YYDKDF (reference sequence). J was trimmed by 4 bases and V by 0 bases; bases with no gene match: 7. This CDR3 has 17 residues. CDR3 sequence reads: CATSRDLSGREPDTQYF. CDR3 in DNA: TGTGCCACCAGCAGAGATCTAAGCGGGAGGGAGCCAGATACGCAGTATTTT.